The 29 T cell receptor beta chains listed next were all sequenced from one sample in a study of T cell responses to AZD1222 COVID-19 vaccine. Assay used: immunoSEQ multiplex PCR; TCRdb lists only in-frame clones, some missing. This repertoire shows about 140,000 clones, approximately 90% found once; its top ten account for roughly 6%. Sequences were derived from peripheral blood, sampled on day 0 of AZD1222 vaccination. The receptors come from an adult in good health.

The chain joins TRBV19 to TRBJ2-7; 9 bases line up with TRBD2. Trimming at V came to 5 bases and at J to 1 base, leaving 6 bases not matched to a gene. This CDR3 has 15 residues. Germline-derived CDR1 and CDR2 are LNHDA and SQIVND (reference sequence). The CDR3 protein is CASSPTSGYSYEQYF. DNA of the CDR3: TGTGCCAGTAGTCCAACTAGCGGGTATTCCTACGAGCAGTACTTC.

V and J are TRBV7-9 and TRBJ2-1; no clear D. Trimming pared 5 bases from V and 6 bases from J, leaving 5 bases between. Germline V lookup: CDR1 SEHNR, CDR2 FQNEAQ (reference sequence). The CDR3 totals 11 residues. CDR3 sequence: CASSLGNEQFF. The CDR3 DNA reads as TGTGCCAGCAGCCTAGGCAATGAGCAGTTCTTC.

The chain uses TRBV5-4 and TRBJ2-1, with 15 nucleotides matching TRBD2. J gave up 10 bases and V 3 bases, and 8 bases lay outside the gene matches. CDR3 size: 16 residues. Germline V lookup: CDR1 SGHNT, CDR2 YYREEE (reference sequence). CDR3 bases: TGTGCCAGCAGCTCCCGGACTAGCGGGAGGGCCGGCGAGCAGTTCTTC. Residues: CASSSRTSGRAGEQFF.

The chain couples TRBV6-5 to TRBJ2-7; TRBD1 is a possible D gene (6 bases). This CDR3 has 13 amino acids. Germline V lookup: CDR1 MNHEY, CDR2 SVGAGI. V dropped 6 bases and J dropped 5 bases, with 14 bases sitting between them. CDR3: CASRGWAGDEQYF. DNA of the CDR3: TGTGCCAGCAGGGGGTGGGCAGGGGACGAGCAGTACTTC.

The chain carries TRBV7-2 and TRBJ2-5; 10 nucleotides align to TRBD1. Germline V CDR1 and CDR2: SGHTA, FQGNSA. The CDR3 consists of 15 residues. The V gene end was trimmed by 5 bases and the J gene end by 5 bases; junction bases not matched to a gene: 8. The CDR3 nucleotides are TGTGCCAGCAGCCTGGACAGGGGGGGTCGGGAGACCCAGTACTTC. Translating it yields CASSLDRGGRETQYF.

The gene calls are TRBV5-5 and TRBJ2-3; a weak D match, TRBD2 (7 bases). The CDR3 consists of 15 residues. V was cut by 4 bases and J by 5 bases, with 17 bases left in between. Germline V gene data show CDR1 as SGHKS and CDR2 as YYEKEE (reference sequence). The CDR3: CASSRDGGRGDTQYF. In DNA form, the CDR3 reads TGTGCCAGCAGCCGCGACGGGGGGCGAGGAGATACGCAGTATTTT.

The genes are TRBV7-9 and TRBJ2-4; TRBD1 agrees at 8 bases. The CDR3 has 14 residues. Germline V gene sequence: CDR1 SEHNR, CDR2 FQNEAQ (reference sequence). The trim removed 2 bases at V and 14 bases at J, leaving 11 bases unmatched. In DNA, the CDR3 is TGTGCCAGCAGCTTACCCGGGACAGGCCGATCAAAGTACTTC. Its protein product is CASSLPGTGRSKYF.

This clone showed up just a few times. This sequence joins TRBV28 and TRBJ1-3; 7 bases align to TRBD1. The germline V gene has CDR1 MDHEN and CDR2 SYDVKM. The CDR3 sequence is 16 residues long. Unmatched junction bases numbered 10, after V lost 5 bases and J lost 3 bases. CDR3 in DNA: TGTGCCAGCAGTCAAGGGGGCTTTAGGTATGGAAACACCATATATTTT. Its translation is CASSQGGFRYGNTIYF.

This clone was seen only once. This chain links TRBV5-1 with TRBJ2-7; TRBD2 is a possible D gene (6 bases). Germline V lookup: CDR1 SGHRS, CDR2 YFSETQ. The CDR3 runs to 14 residues. Deletions cut 0 bases from V and 4 bases from J, with 11 bases between. The CDR3 DNA follows: TGCGCCAGCAGCTTGGATAGCGGAGATTACGAGCAGTACTTC. Encoded protein: CASSLDSGDYEQYF.

The chain combines TRBV5-8 with TRBJ1-6; 7 positions agree with TRBD1. Per the germline V gene, CDR1 is SGHTS and CDR2 is YDEGEE. V dropped 4 bases and J dropped 9; count of bases not matched to a gene: 7. CDR3 length: 14 residues. As DNA, the CDR3 is TGTGCCAGCAGCCCCGGGACAGCCGGTTCACCCCTCCACTTT. Translated, it gives CASSPGTAGSPLHF.

This chain joins TRBV9 and TRBJ2-5, with D unresolved. Germline CDR1 and CDR2: SGDLS and YYNGEE. The CDR3 has 14 residues. Trimming shortened V by 0 bases and J by 5 bases, and 11 bases separated the two germline ends. CDR3 bases: TGTGCCAGCAGCGTAGGTGGGAATTTGGAGACCCAGTACTTC. The encoded protein is CASSVGGNLETQYF.

This chain joins TRBV5-4 and TRBJ2-2, with D perhaps TRBD1 (6 bases). The V end lost 0 bases, the J end lost 0 bases, and 9 bases lay between the germline ends. Germline assignment: CDR1 SGHNT and CDR2 YYREEE (reference sequence). The CDR3 extends over 16 amino acids. The CDR3 is CASSLVGTPNTGELFF. The DNA of the CDR3 is TGTGCCAGCAGCTTGGTCGGGACACCGAACACCGGGGAGCTGTTTTTT.

The chain combines TRBV30 with TRBJ1-1, with D unclear. With 3 bases removed from V and 0 bases from J, the gap between germline ends came to 11 bases. Germline V CDR1 and CDR2: GTSNPN, SVGIG (reference sequence). This CDR3 is 14 amino acids long. CDR3 protein: CAWRGPLLNTEAFF. The CDR3 region has the DNA TGTGCCTGGAGGGGCCCATTACTGAACACTGAAGCTTTCTTT.

V gene TRBV2 combines with J gene TRBJ2-3, with D hard to call. Germline-derived CDR1 and CDR2 are SNHLY and FYNNEI. This CDR3 is built from 14 residues. The V and J ends lost 3 bases and 10 bases respectively, with 17 bases between them. The CDR3 protein is CASSDSHRWAAQYF. The CDR3 region has the DNA TGTGCCAGCAGTGACAGTCATCGTTGGGCTGCGCAGTATTTT.

This chain connects TRBV27 to TRBJ1-4; 8 bases match TRBD1. V dropped 6 bases and J dropped 0; count of bases not matched to a gene: 6. The germline CDR1 and CDR2 sequences are MNHEY and SMNVEV (reference sequence). The CDR3 loop spans 16 amino acids. In DNA form, the CDR3 reads TGTGCCAGCAGGGCGGGCAGGGGGCCAACTAATGAAAAACTGTTTTTT. Residues: CASRAGRGPTNEKLFF.

The CDR3 sequence: CASSLEGQGYNEQFF. As DNA, the CDR3 is TGCGCCAGCAGCTTGGAGGGACAGGGGTACAATGAGCAGTTCTTC. V gene TRBV5-1 combines with J gene TRBJ2-1; 10 bases line up with TRBD1. From germline, CDR1 is SGHRS and CDR2 YFSETQ. This CDR3 region has 15 residues. V was clipped by 0 bases and J by 4 bases; unmatched bases: 1.

CDR3 region: CATILDLDTQYF. CDR3 coding DNA: TGTGCCACCATCCTGGACCTCGATACGCAGTATTTT. The rearrangement uses TRBV2 and TRBJ2-3; D is uncertain. The V end lost 10 bases, the J end lost 6 bases, and 14 bases lay between the germline ends. In germline, CDR1 is SNHLY, CDR2 FYNNEI. The CDR3 contains 12 residues.

The chain employs TRBV6-2 or TRBV6-3 and TRBJ2-1, with 11 nucleotides matching TRBD2. Unmatched junction bases numbered 11, after V lost 5 bases and J lost 5 bases. The CDR3 runs 17 residues. Germline CDR1 is MNHEY and CDR2 is SVGEGT. CDR3 DNA sequence: TGTGCCAGCAGTGAGATACCGGGACTAGCGGAAGACAATGAGCAGTTCTTC. Protein: CASSEIPGLAEDNEQFF.

This rearrangement joins TRBV5-5 to TRBJ1-1; 7 bases fit TRBD1. Trimming removed 0 bases from V and 5 bases from J; junction bases left unmatched: 7. The CDR3 totals 15 residues. Per the germline V gene, CDR1 is SGHKS and CDR2 is YYEKEE (reference sequence). The CDR3 DNA is TGTGCCAGCAGCTTGGGACAGGGCCTGGGGACTGAAGCTTTCTTT. Residues: CASSLGQGLGTEAFF.

This chain links TRBV7-9 with TRBJ2-5, with a possible D match to TRBD2 (6 bases). Germline V lookup: CDR1 SEHNR, CDR2 FQNEAQ (reference sequence). V was clipped by 1 base and J by 2 bases, with 17 bases between them. CDR3 size: 17 residues. Here the CDR3 reads CASSLGGRGGKQETQYF. CDR3 DNA sequence: TGTGCCAGCAGCTTAGGGGGTAGGGGAGGAAAGCAAGAGACCCAGTACTTC.

CDR3 in DNA: TGTGCCAGCAGCCCGACTAGCGGGAGGGCCTTGACCGGGGAGCTGTTTTTT. This encodes CASSPTSGRALTGELFF. The chain couples TRBV5-4 to TRBJ2-2; TRBD2 matches at 14 bases. Germline loops: CDR1 SGHNT, CDR2 YYREEE (reference sequence). Trimming took 4 bases from V and 5 from J; bases not matched to a gene: 7. CDR3 size: 17 residues.

The CDR3 reads CASSPGRGQGAKTEAFF. The CDR3 coding sequence is TGTGCCAGCAGTCCCGGCCGGGGACAGGGGGCTAAGACTGAAGCTTTCTTT. The chain recombines TRBV2 with TRBJ1-1; 12 bases agree with TRBD1. Trimming removed 5 bases from V and 5 bases from J; junction bases left unmatched: 12. CDR1 SNHLY and CDR2 FYNNEI come from the germline V gene. The CDR3 is 17 residues long.

The rearrangement uses TRBV6-6 and TRBJ1-5; D remains unclear. Trimming took 2 bases from V and 0 from J, leaving 5 bases between them. CDR1 is MNHNY and CDR2 is SVGAGI in the germline V gene (reference sequence). The CDR3 has 14 amino acids. This CDR3 is CASSYGSSNQPQHF. The CDR3 coding sequence is TGTGCCAGCAGTTACGGTTCTAGCAATCAGCCCCAGCATTTT.

The chain has TRBV18 and TRBJ1-3; D unclear. CDR3 length: 15 residues. V was clipped by 3 bases and J by 0 bases, with 9 bases between them. Germline values: CDR1 KGHSH, CDR2 LQKENI. As DNA, the CDR3 is TGTGCCAGCTCACCCCATCCAAACTCTGGAAACACCATATATTTT. This encodes CASSPHPNSGNTIYF. The full variable domain, rest sourced from reference TRBV18 and TRBJ1-3, is NAGVMQNPRHLVRRRGQEARLRCSPMKGHSHVYWYRQLPEEGLKFMVYLQKENIIDESGMPKERFSAEFPKEGPSILRIQQVVRGDSAAYFCASSPHPNSGNTIYFGEGSWLTVV.

The chain combines TRBV9 with TRBJ2-6, with D tentatively TRBD1 (6 bases). CDR1 and CDR2 (germline): SGDLS, YYNGEE. V was trimmed by 7 bases and J by 2 bases, leaving 10 bases between them. CDR3 size: 14 residues. The CDR3 here is CASQGGTGANVLTF. DNA for the CDR3: TGTGCCAGCCAAGGGGGAACTGGGGCCAACGTCCTGACTTTC.

The chain employs TRBV29-1 and TRBJ2-5, with 8 bases lining up with TRBD1. Germline V gene sequence: CDR1 SQVTM, CDR2 ANQGSEA. The CDR3 spans 12 residues. J was trimmed by 5 bases and V by 6 bases; bases with no gene match: 5. Written as DNA, the CDR3 is TGCAGCGTCGGGACAGGAGGGGAGACCCAGTACTTC. The encoded protein is CSVGTGGETQYF.

The rearrangement joins TRBV28 to TRBJ1-2, with D possibly matching TRBD1 (6 bases). This CDR3 is 17 amino acids long. Trimming pared 5 bases from V and 4 bases from J, leaving 23 bases between. CDR1 is MDHEN, CDR2 SYDVKM, per germline. Written as DNA, the CDR3 is TGTGCCAGCAGTCCATACCCCGACAGGCCCTTAACCTATGGCTACACCTTC. Amino acids: CASSPYPDRPLTYGYTF.

The V and J genes are TRBV27 and TRBJ2-1; the match to TRBD2 covers 8 bases. V shed 4 bases, J shed 8 bases, and the junction held 13 bases outside the gene matches. Per germline, CDR1 MNHEY and CDR2 SMNVEV (reference sequence). This CDR3 contains 16 residues. The CDR3 sequence: CASSSPRGESGYEQFF. CDR3 sequence (DNA): TGTGCCAGCAGTTCGCCGCGGGGGGAAAGTGGCTATGAGCAGTTCTTC.

This chain uses TRBV5-4 with TRBJ2-1; D tentatively reads TRBD1 or TRBD2 (5 bases each). The CDR3 sequence is 14 residues long. V shed 7 bases and J shed 2 bases, with 13 bases lying between them. CDR1 and CDR2 (germline): SGHNT, YYREEE (reference sequence). CDR3 sequence reads: CASSGTEPYNEQFF. Here the CDR3 DNA reads TGTGCCAGCTCCGGGACCGAGCCCTACAATGAGCAGTTCTTC.